This T cell receptor beta chain appears in the sequencing data of a study of blood T cell repertoires in COVID-19. Study in general: Acute and convalescent COVID-19 specimens originated in the United States, Italy and Spain. The cDNA or gDNA used as material had been derived from T cells, B-cell-depleted T cells, or PBMCs.

CDR1 is LGHNA, CDR2 YNFKEQ, per germline. V was pared by 4 bases and J by 7 bases, with 10 bases of the junction left unmatched. The CDR3 extends over 15 amino acids. In the original workflow: Amplification of reference gene primers was used by the study to estimate nucleated cell counts. The data were produced by immunoSEQ multiplex PCR, yet TCRdb's version contains in-frame clones alone and is incomplete. That table supplies the V and J calls and clone size; D and trimming were determined from the DNA. This table has 200,000 to 250,000 clones, more than 65% appearing once. The chain uses TRBV4-2 and TRBJ1-1; TRBD1 matches at 9 bases. The receptor was derived from a woman aged 55 to 70 with acute or convalescent COVID-19. The source material was peripheral blood. Written as DNA, the CDR3 is TGTGCCAGCAGCCTCGGTTTAGGACAGGGGCATGAAGCTTTCTTT. Its translation: CASSLGLGQGHEAFF.